The sequence of this T cell receptor (beta chain) was determined in a study of cytomegalovirus exposure and HLA in healthy donors. The table came from immunoSEQ multiplex PCR; TCRdb's copy has only in-frame clones and leaves some out. Here the sample spans approximately 160,000 clones, roughly nine tenths being singletons. Sequencing input: PBMCs. The TCR originated in a woman in her late teens or twenties in good health and CMV-seropositive.

CDR3 nucleotide sequence: TGTGCCAGCAGCTTAGTTGGCAGGGCTGCAACTAATGAAAAACTGTTTTTT. Protein: CASSLVGRAATNEKLFF. The chain carries TRBV7-2 and TRBJ1-4, with D perhaps TRBD1 (5 bases). There are 17 residues in the CDR3. Germline V lookup: CDR1 SGHTA, CDR2 FQGNSA. The V gene lost 1 base and the J gene lost 0 bases, with 12 bases spanning the gap.